This T cell receptor (beta chain) was recorded in a study of prognosis after radiotherapy for stage I lung cancer. Study context: Patients received stereotactic body radiotherapy alone, with no concurrent therapy. Progression was not significant in under 16 patients, whereas several developed distant metastases (median around seven months) after radiotherapy. Findings and caveats of the study: In patients who developed distant metastases, Shannon entropy measured after stereotactic body radiation therapy was lower, and baseline Shannon entropy was not associated with metastases.

The genomic DNA TCR beta CDR3 region underwent two rounds of multiplex PCR. First-round PCR amplification was performed with primers specific to each TRBV and TRBJ gene. Each CDR3 protein gets one entry after TCRdb re-called the multiplex PCR reads with MiXCR. The sample consists of some 30,000 distinct CDR3 sequences, 40% to 50% of them appearing once. This CDR3 has 16 residues. J was trimmed by 4 bases and V by 0 bases; bases with no gene match: 7. Germline CDR1 reads MNHGY; CDR2 reads SAAAGT. With regard to this clonotype: The antigen is unknown.

Sequencing was performed on PBMCs, taken before or after stereotactic body radiation therapy (not recorded which). The TCR was taken from a donor aged 50 or older with non-small cell lung cancer. The genes are TRBV6-8 and TRBJ2-5, with 8 bases fitting TRBD1. The CDR3 sequence: CASSYSLTGEVETQYF. Here the CDR3 DNA reads TGTGCCAGCAGTTACTCCCTGACAGGGGAGGTAGAGACCCAGTACTTC.